This T cell receptor beta chain was sequenced in a study of siplizumab effects on memory and regulatory T cells. The length of the CDR3 is 13 residues. The V gene's germline CDR1 is LGHNA and CDR2 YNFKEQ. The germline V and J ends were trimmed by 4 bases and 5 bases, with 12 bases remaining between them. The method was immunoSEQ multiplex PCR; TCRdb's version includes in-frame clones alone and lacks a portion of them. In the table there are approximately 100,000 clones, roughly 93% of which are singletons. What was sequenced was Tregs sorted from blood. The chain combines TRBV4-2 with TRBJ2-7; weak D call: TRBD1 (5 bases). The sequence derives from a human donor in good health. The CDR3 coding sequence is TGTGCCAGCAGCCCCACAGGCGTCCACGAGCAGTACTTC. Translated, it gives CASSPTGVHEQYF.